One T cell receptor (beta chain) is described in this entry. This clone has a count of ten or more. Its antigen specificity is not known. Base qualities are not at hand, and no much larger clone is one base apart. Unmatched junction bases come to 5, with V trimmed by 3 bases and J by 4 bases. From the cysteine up to the phenylalanine, the CDR3 has a length of 15 residues. Of the read, only the CDR3 DNA is kept; its 45 bases are in frame from base 1. The CDR1 and CDR2 encoded by the germline V gene are MGHDK and SYGVNS. The entry originates in a study of control samples from healthy donors and cancer patients (dated by TCRdb to the early 2020s). Library method: the immunoSEQ multiplex PCR assay. The table was pulled from immuneACCESS by TCRdb, which kept in-frame rearrangements only. Such tables lose some clones; where checked, under half of the loss comes from unresolved V genes, and the rest has no known cause. This sample is represented by 110,000 or so clones; more than 85% of them were singletons. The ten largest clones capture around 17% of the sample.

The sequence joins TRBV25-1 to TRBJ2-4; 8 bases in between match TRBD1. The sequence derives from a woman between 50 and 59 years old in good health. Sequences were obtained from blood. The CDR3: CASSEGGQGKNIQYF. The sequenced DNA: TGTGCCAGCAGTGAGGGAGGACAGGGTAAAAACATTCAGTACTTC.